One and the same sample provided the 13 T cell receptor beta chains below, sequenced in a study of identifying expanded T cells in peripheral blood. Assay: immunoSEQ multiplex PCR; the TCRdb copy retains only in-frame clones and omits some. Among 80,000 to 90,000 clones listed, about 89% were seen once. The sample taken for sequencing was blood. The receptor set was obtained from a person aged 18-70 years in good health.

The V call is TRBV5-1, the J call TRBJ1-2, with 7 bases fitting TRBD1. The CDR3 has 15 amino acids. The J segment lost 6 bases and the V segment lost 0 bases, leaving 8 bases of the junction unmatched. Looked up from germline, CDR1 is SGHRS and CDR2 is YFSETQ. In nucleotides, the CDR3 is TGCGCCAGCAGCTTGGAAAGGGGGCAACTCGATGGCTACACCTTC. Translating gives CASSLERGQLDGYTF.

This clone is a singleton in its sample. V is TRBV30 and J is TRBJ1-6; the D is unclear. The CDR3 runs to 16 residues. V lost 2 bases to trimming and J lost 10 bases, with 21 bases between them. Germline V CDR1 and CDR2: GTSNPN, SVGIG (reference sequence). CDR3 bases: TGTGCCTGGAGTTTCTCGCGCCGGTCTCAGGACTCACCCCTCCACTTT. This codes for CAWSFSRRSQDSPLHF.

The chain couples TRBV6-6 to TRBJ2-7; 11 positions match TRBD1. V was clipped by 5 bases and J by 5 bases; unmatched bases: 5. The germline CDR1 and CDR2 sequences are MNHNY and SVGAGI (reference sequence). The CDR3 runs 14 residues. CDR3 loop: CASSTGQGVNEQYF. The CDR3 region has the DNA TGTGCCAGCAGTACGGGACAGGGGGTGAACGAGCAGTACTTC.

The chain combines TRBV19 with TRBJ2-3; 8 bases agree with TRBD2. V gave up 3 bases and J gave up 4 bases; unmatched junction bases: 6. Germline assignment: CDR1 LNHDA and CDR2 SQIVND (reference sequence). This CDR3 comprises 15 residues. CDR3 nucleotide sequence: TGTGCCAGTAGTATCCCAGCGGGAGTAGCAGATACGCAGTATTTT. Amino acid sequence: CASSIPAGVADTQYF.

This clone was seen a handful of times. This sequence joins TRBV6-1 and TRBJ2-7, with D possibly TRBD2 on 6 matching bases. The CDR3 has 10 residues. CDR1 is MNHNS and CDR2 is SASEGT in the germline V gene. In nucleotides, the CDR3 is TGTGCTCTGGGAGGCTACGAGCAGTACTTC. Amino acids: CALGGYEQYF.

The chain has TRBV11-2 and TRBJ1-2, with D possibly being TRBD1 (5 bases). Germline-derived CDR1 and CDR2 are SGHAT and FQNNGV. The length of the CDR3 is 13 residues. V gave up 1 base and J gave up 8 bases, with 11 bases separating them. CDR3 nucleotide sequence: TGTGCCAGCAGCTTAGGGCAGGGAGTCGGCTACACCTTC. Residues: CASSLGQGVGYTF.

On this clone itself: Compared with germline, one end of the junction differs, possibly owing to a read error. The chain combines TRBV27 with TRBJ1-2; D is perhaps TRBD1 (5 bases). The CDR3 length is 11 residues. Germline CDR1 reads MNHEY; CDR2 reads SMNVEV (reference sequence). CDR3 protein: CASIFLRDVSF. The CDR3 DNA is TGTGCCAGCATCTTTCTACGGGACGTCTCGTTC.

The chain joins TRBV12-5 to TRBJ2-7; weak D call: TRBD2 (5 bases). Germline CDR1 and CDR2: LGHNT and FRNRAP. Trimming pared 6 bases from V and 6 bases from J, leaving 12 bases between. CDR3 size: 12 residues. CDR3 bases: TGTGCTAGTGGGTCCCGGGGTCCCGAGCAGTACTTC. It is translated as CASGSRGPEQYF. Full variable domain (outside the CDR3, taken from reference TRBV12-5 and TRBJ2-7): DARVTQTPRHKVTEMGQEVTMRCQPILGHNTVFWYRQTMMQGLELLAYFRNRAPLDDSGMPKDRFSAEMPDATLATLKIQPSEPRDSAVYFCASGSRGPEQYFGPGTRLTVT.

The CDR3 loop reads CAISESINSPLHF. The CDR3 nucleotides are TGTGCCATCAGTGAGTCGATCAATTCACCCCTCCACTTT. The V gene is TRBV10-3, the J gene TRBJ1-6, with unresolved D. CDR1 and CDR2 (germline): ENHRY, SYGVKD. The CDR3 spans 13 residues. V lost 0 bases to trimming and J lost 7 bases, with 4 bases between them.

This rearrangement joins TRBV11-2 to TRBJ2-5; 7 positions agree with TRBD2. The trim removed 6 bases at V and 5 bases at J, leaving 9 bases unmatched. CDR1 is SGHAT and CDR2 is FQNNGV in the germline V gene. The CDR3 is made up of 14 amino acids. The CDR3 loop reads CASRLELSGETQYF. As DNA, the CDR3 is TGTGCCAGCAGGTTGGAGCTTAGCGGGGAGACCCAGTACTTC.

This chain uses TRBV9 with TRBJ1-2; 8 bases match TRBD1. In germline, CDR1 is SGDLS, CDR2 YYNGEE. Trimming took 2 bases from V and 8 from J; bases not matched to a gene: 8. The CDR3 loop spans 14 amino acids. CDR3 sequence reads: CASSVTQGAGGYTF. Written as DNA, the CDR3 is TGTGCCAGCAGCGTGACGCAGGGGGCGGGAGGCTACACCTTC.

This chain links TRBV19 with TRBJ2-2, with D maybe TRBD1 (5 bases). The germline V gene encodes CDR1 LNHDA and CDR2 SQIVND (reference sequence). V lost 3 bases, J lost 5 bases, and 13 bases lay in between. The CDR3 is 15 residues long. The CDR3 nucleotides read TGTGCCAGTAGTATCCTAACAGACAGAACCGGGGAGCTGTTTTTT. Translated, it gives CASSILTDRTGELFF.

CDR3 bases: TGTGCCAGCAGTGCGGGACACACAACCGAGCAGTACTTC. Protein sequence: CASSAGHTTEQYF. The chain links TRBV28 to TRBJ2-7; D may match TRBD1 or TRBD2 (6 bases each). CDR3 size: 13 residues. Trimming removed 5 bases from V and 6 bases from J, with 14 bases in between. Germline V gene sequence: CDR1 MDHEN, CDR2 SYDVKM.